This TCR beta chain appears in the sequencing data of a study of blood T cell repertoires in COVID-19. As for the study in general: Collection of acute and convalescent COVID-19 samples took place in the United States, Italy and Spain.

Living in roughly 23 US areas, the participants were between roughly 18 and 89 years of age. Exposed participants encountered a COVID-19 case during the 2 weeks preceding study entry. Authors' methods: From reference gene primer amplification, estimates of nucleated cell counts were derived. Only in-frame clones appear in the TCRdb table, and some are missing; sequencing was by immunoSEQ multiplex PCR. The DNA was the basis for D and trimming; V, J and clone size are from that table. The data hold 150,000 to 200,000 clones, with roughly 84% observed a single time. V lost 5 bases, J lost 6 bases, and 4 bases stayed unmatched. In germline, CDR1 is SGHTA, CDR2 FQGNSA. The CDR3 runs to 13 residues.

The sample taken for sequencing was PBMCs or T cells enriched from blood (not recorded which). The chain joins TRBV7-2 to TRBJ1-5; 7 bases line up with TRBD1. This clonotype originated in a man in his 70s who had been exposed to COVID-19. The CDR3 reads CASSITGVQPQHF. The CDR3 DNA follows: TGTGCCAGCAGCATTACAGGGGTTCAGCCCCAGCATTTT.